This T cell receptor (beta chain) was sequenced during a study of cytomegalovirus exposure and HLA in healthy donors. Points from the study as a whole: It was reportedly the case that the classifier diagnosed cytomegalovirus status with high specificity and sensitivity. Testing in vitro showed a few CMV-associated chains specific for CMV antigens. First-cohort TCR clusters tended to co-occur in the approximately 120 validation repertoires, a later analysis found.

While the first cohort had 600 to 750 subjects, the donors belonged to the separate validation cohort of roughly 130 subjects. Germline assignment: CDR1 MDHEN and CDR2 SYDVKM. The CDR3 spans 14 residues. Unmatched junction bases numbered 9, after V lost 6 bases and J lost 5 bases. Of note for this clone: Its antigen remains unidentified.

Generated by immunoSEQ multiplex PCR, the TCRdb table keeps only in-frame clones and is missing some. The sample carries approximately 160,000 clones, about 90% recorded once. The chain joins TRBV28 to TRBJ2-7; 8 nucleotides line up with TRBD1. Sequencing was carried out using PBMCs. The receptor comes from a woman between 18 and 29 years old in good health and CMV-seropositive. This CDR3 reads CASSWTGRSHEQYF. CDR3 sequence (DNA): TGTGCCAGCAGCTGGACAGGGAGGTCTCACGAGCAGTACTTC.